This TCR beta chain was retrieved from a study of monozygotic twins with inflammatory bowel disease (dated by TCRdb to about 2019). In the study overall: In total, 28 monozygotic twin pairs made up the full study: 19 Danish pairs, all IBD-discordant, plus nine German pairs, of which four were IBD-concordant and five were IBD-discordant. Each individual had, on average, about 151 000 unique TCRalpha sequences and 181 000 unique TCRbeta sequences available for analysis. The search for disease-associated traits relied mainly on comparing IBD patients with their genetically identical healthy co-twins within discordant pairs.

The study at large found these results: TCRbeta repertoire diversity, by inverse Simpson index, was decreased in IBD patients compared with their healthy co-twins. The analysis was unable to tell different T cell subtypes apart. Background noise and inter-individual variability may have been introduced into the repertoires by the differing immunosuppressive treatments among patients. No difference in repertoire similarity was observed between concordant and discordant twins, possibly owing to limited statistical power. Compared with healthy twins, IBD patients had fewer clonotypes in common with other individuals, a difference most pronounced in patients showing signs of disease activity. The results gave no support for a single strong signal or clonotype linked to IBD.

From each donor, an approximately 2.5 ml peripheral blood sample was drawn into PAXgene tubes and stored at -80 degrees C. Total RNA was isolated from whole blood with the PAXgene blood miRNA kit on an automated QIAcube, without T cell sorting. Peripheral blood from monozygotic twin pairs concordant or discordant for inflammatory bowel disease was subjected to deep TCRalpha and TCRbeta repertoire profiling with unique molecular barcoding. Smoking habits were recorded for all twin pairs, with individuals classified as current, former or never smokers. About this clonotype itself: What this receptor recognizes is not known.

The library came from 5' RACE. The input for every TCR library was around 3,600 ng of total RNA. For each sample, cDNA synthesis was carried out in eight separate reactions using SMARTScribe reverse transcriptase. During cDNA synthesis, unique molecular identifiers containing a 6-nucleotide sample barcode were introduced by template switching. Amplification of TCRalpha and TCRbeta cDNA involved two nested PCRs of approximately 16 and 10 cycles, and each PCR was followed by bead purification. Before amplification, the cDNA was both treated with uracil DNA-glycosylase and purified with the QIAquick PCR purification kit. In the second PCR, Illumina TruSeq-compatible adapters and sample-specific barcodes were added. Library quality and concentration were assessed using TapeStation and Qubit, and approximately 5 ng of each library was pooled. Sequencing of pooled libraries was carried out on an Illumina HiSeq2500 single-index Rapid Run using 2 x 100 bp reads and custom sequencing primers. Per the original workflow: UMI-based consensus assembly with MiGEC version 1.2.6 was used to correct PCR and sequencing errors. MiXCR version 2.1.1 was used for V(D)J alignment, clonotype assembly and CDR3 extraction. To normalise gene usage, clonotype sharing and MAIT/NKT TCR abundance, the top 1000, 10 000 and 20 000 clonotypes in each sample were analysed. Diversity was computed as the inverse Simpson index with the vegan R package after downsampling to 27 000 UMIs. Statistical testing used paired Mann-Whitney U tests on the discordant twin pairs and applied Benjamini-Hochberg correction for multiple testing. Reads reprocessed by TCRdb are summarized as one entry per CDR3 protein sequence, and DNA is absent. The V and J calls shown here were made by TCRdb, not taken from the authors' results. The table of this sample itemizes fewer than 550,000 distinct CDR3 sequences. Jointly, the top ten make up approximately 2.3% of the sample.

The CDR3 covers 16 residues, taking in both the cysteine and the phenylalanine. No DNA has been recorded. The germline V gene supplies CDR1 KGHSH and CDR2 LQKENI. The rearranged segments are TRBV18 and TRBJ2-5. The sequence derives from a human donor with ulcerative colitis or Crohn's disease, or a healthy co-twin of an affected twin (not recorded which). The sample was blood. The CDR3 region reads CASSRPGLTDQETQYF.